The 14 T cell receptor beta chains below come from one sample, sequenced in a study of cytomegalovirus exposure and HLA in healthy donors. In the PCR, 60 Vbeta and 13 Jbeta primers were used. The data were produced by immunoSEQ multiplex PCR, yet TCRdb's version contains in-frame clones alone and is incomplete. The data show under 250,000 clones, roughly 78% seen once. Source material: PBMCs. These receptor sequences come from a boy aged 5-17 years in good health and CMV-seronegative.

V gene TRBV6-1 combines with J gene TRBJ1-2, with 8 nucleotides matching TRBD1. The CDR3 has 14 amino acids. V was clipped by 8 bases and J by 7 bases; unmatched bases: 12. CDR1 MNHNS and CDR2 SASEGT come from the germline V gene. Here the CDR3 DNA reads TGTGCCAGCGATGTTAACCGGGACAGGAGTGGCTACACCTTC. Protein: CASDVNRDRSGYTF.

This clone was detected only once. This chain connects TRBV5-4 to TRBJ2-5; a possible D gene is TRBD2 (6 bases). Germline lookup yields CDR1 SGHNT and CDR2 YYREEE (reference sequence). The CDR3 contains 13 residues. Deletions cut 2 bases from V and 4 bases from J, with 9 bases between. CDR3: CASSFGGRETQYF. CDR3 DNA sequence: TGTGCCAGCAGCTTCGGAGGGCGAGAGACCCAGTACTTC.

V gene TRBV6-6 combines with J gene TRBJ1-6; 7 positions match TRBD1. V lost 5 bases to trimming and J lost 8 bases; unmatched junction nucleotides: 9. CDR1 and CDR2 (germline): MNHNY, SVGAGI (reference sequence). The CDR3 loop spans 15 amino acids. CDR3 bases: TGTGCCAGCAGTCTTTTTACAGGGGACGATTCACCCCTCCACTTT. Protein sequence: CASSLFTGDDSPLHF.

J is TRBJ1-2 and V is TRBV21-1; the table assigns TRBD1, which was not confirmed against the DNA. TRBV21-1 is termed a pseudogene. The CDR3 totals 14 residues. CDR3 amino acids: CASSDGQGAYGYTF. The CDR3 nucleotides are TGTGCCAGCAGCGACGGACAGGGGGCTTATGGCTACACCTTC.

This clone has a single count. The chain uses TRBV7-9 and TRBJ2-1; 11 positions agree with TRBD2. The junction had 10 bases not matched to a gene; V was cut back by 4 bases and J by 8 bases. The CDR3 has 16 amino acids. Germline V gene lookup returns CDR1 SEHNR and CDR2 FQNEAQ (reference sequence). CDR3 sequence: CASSSDSGRAVYEQFF. In DNA, the CDR3 is TGTGCCAGCAGCTCCGATAGCGGGAGGGCCGTTTATGAGCAGTTCTTC.

The chain couples TRBV27 to TRBJ1-2; 7 positions agree with TRBD1. V trimming: 5 bases; J trimming: 5 bases; junction bases outside the gene matches: 17. Germline CDR1 reads MNHEY; CDR2 reads SMNVEV (reference sequence). This CDR3 is 17 amino acids long. The CDR3 here is CASSRIKRTGREYGYTF. The CDR3 nucleotides are TGTGCCAGCAGTCGGATAAAACGGACAGGACGAGAGTATGGCTACACCTTC.

The chain recombines TRBV28 with TRBJ1-2, with 8 nucleotides matching TRBD1. The CDR3 extends over 14 amino acids. Germline V lookup: CDR1 MDHEN, CDR2 SYDVKM. J lost 2 bases, V lost 4 bases, and 3 bases had no gene match. CDR3 region: CASSSTGANYGYTF. The CDR3 DNA is TGTGCCAGCAGTTCGACAGGGGCCAACTATGGCTACACCTTC.

In this sample, this clone turned up a few times. The V gene is TRBV7-8, the J gene TRBJ1-6; D perhaps matches TRBD1 (6 bases). This CDR3 spans 17 amino acids. V was cut by 5 bases and J by 3 bases, with 17 bases left in between. Germline-derived CDR1 and CDR2 are SGHVS and FQNEAQ. The CDR3 spells CASSTTTGPFYNSPLHF. In nucleotides, the CDR3 is TGTGCCAGCAGCACGACGACAGGACCCTTCTATAATTCACCCCTCCACTTT.

This clone was seen more than once but under ten times. The chain has TRBV7-9 and TRBJ1-1; 7 positions agree with TRBD1. Germline values: CDR1 SEHNR, CDR2 FQNEAQ (reference sequence). With V trimmed by 2 bases and J by 9 bases, 9 bases remained unmatched. The CDR3 is 14 amino acids. The DNA of the CDR3 is TGTGCCAGCAGCTTACTCGGACAGGTCGGCAAAGCTTTCTTT. This translates into CASSLLGQVGKAFF.

The rearrangement joins TRBV29-1 to TRBJ1-1; 10 bases match TRBD1. Germline V gene lookup returns CDR1 SQVTM and CDR2 ANQGSEA. V lost 4 bases, J lost 5 bases, and 7 bases stayed unmatched. The CDR3 consists of 14 residues. The CDR3 DNA reads TGCAGCGTTGCTTCAGGACAGGGGGTAACTGAAGCTTTCTTT. Translated: CSVASGQGVTEAFF. Looking up the rest from reference TRBV29-1 and TRBJ1-1 gives the full variable domain: SAVISQKPSRDICQRGTSLTIQCQVDSQVTMMFWYRQQPGQSLTLIATANQGSEATYESGFVIDKFPISRPNLTFSTLTVSNMSPEDSSIYLCSVASGQGVTEAFFGQGTRLTVV.

The genes are TRBV7-9 and TRBJ2-2; 14 nucleotides align to TRBD2. The CDR3 is 18 amino acids. The trim removed 5 bases at V and 4 bases at J, leaving 9 bases unmatched. The germline V gene encodes CDR1 SEHNR and CDR2 FQNEAQ (reference sequence). The CDR3 sequence: CASSNRLAGGPGTGELFF. The CDR3 coding sequence is TGTGCCAGCAGCAATAGACTAGCGGGAGGGCCCGGCACCGGGGAGCTGTTTTTT. Full variable domain (outside the CDR3, taken from reference TRBV7-9 and TRBJ2-2): DTGVSQNPRHKITKRGQNVTFRCDPISEHNRLYWYRQTLGQGPEFLTYFQNEAQLEKSRLLSDRFSAERPKGSFSTLEIQRTEQGDSAMYLCASSNRLAGGPGTGELFFGEGSRLTVL.

The V gene is TRBV5-1, the J gene TRBJ1-1; TRBD1 is a possible D gene (5 bases). The germline V gene has CDR1 SGHRS and CDR2 YFSETQ. CDR3 length: 13 residues. The V end was cut by 2 bases, the J end by 5 bases, with 10 bases between. The CDR3 DNA sequence: TGCGCCAGCAGCTTTAACAGGCGGACTGAAGCTTTCTTT. Protein product: CASSFNRRTEAFF.

This clone came up once. The gene calls are TRBV6-6 and TRBJ1-1; no reliable D call. Germline V CDR1 and CDR2: MNHNY, SVGAGI (reference sequence). The CDR3 is 13 residues long. Trimming removed 4 bases from V and 11 bases from J, with 17 bases in between. The CDR3 DNA sequence: TGTGCCAGCAGTTCCCAGCCCCCACCCGGGGCTTTCTTT. Its protein is CASSSQPPPGAFF.

The chain combines TRBV4-1 with TRBJ1-2; D is perhaps TRBD1 (6 bases). The CDR3 has 16 residues. Trimming pared 3 bases from V and 2 bases from J, leaving 16 bases between. Germline V gene lookup returns CDR1 MGHRA and CDR2 YSYEKL. CDR3 DNA sequence: TGCGCCAGCAGCCAGATTGGACAGAGCCAAAACTATGGCTACACCTTC. Its translation: CASSQIGQSQNYGYTF.